The 23 T cell receptor beta chains below come from one sample, sequenced in a study of vaccination and CD4 T cells after COVID-19. Cultured CD4+ T cell DNA was sequenced using the Oncomine TCR Beta short-read assay. Via MiXCR, TCRdb re-called the PCR reads, giving one row per CDR3 protein. The sample has more than 10,000 distinct CDR3 sequences; roughly 68% are singletons. Treatment: approximately 10-day PBMC culture with coronavirus spike peptide pools or control peptides (ViraFEST assay). No cognate antigen is known for these TCRs. The sequencing used CD4+ T cells from blood, cultured in vitro, collected before SARS-CoV-2 vaccination. These receptors were obtained from a human donor who had recovered from COVID-19.

The J gene is TRBJ2-3, the V gene TRBV28, with D possibly being TRBD2 (6 bases). The ends were cut back, 2 bases at V and 4 bases at J, with 16 bases in the middle. Germline V gives CDR1 MDHEN, CDR2 SYDVKM. The CDR3 is 16 residues long. The DNA of the CDR3 is TGTGCCAGCAGTTTACGAGAACTAGCAGGGCCAGATACGCAGTATTTT. Amino acid sequence: CASSLRELAGPDTQYF.

The V call is TRBV20-1, the J call TRBJ1-6; D is perhaps TRBD1 (6 bases). V was clipped by 1 base and J by 0 bases, with 16 bases between them. This CDR3 is 18 amino acids long. The V gene's germline CDR1 is DFQATT and CDR2 SNEGSKA (reference sequence). For the CDR3, the DNA is TGCAGTGCTAGAGGGGGGGCAGGCAGGAGCTCCTATAATTCACCCCTCCACTTT. Translation gives CSARGGAGRSSYNSPLHF.

The chain employs TRBV6-2 or TRBV6-3 and TRBJ2-3; tentative D call: TRBD2 (5 bases). CDR1 MNHEY and CDR2 SVGEGT come from the germline V gene. The CDR3 runs to 15 residues. V dropped 0 bases and J dropped 6 bases, with 13 bases sitting between them. The CDR3 DNA is TGTGCCAGCAGTTACTCGGGAGCATCTGGGGATACGCAGTATTTT. Its translation is CASSYSGASGDTQYF.

This clonotype was detected once. V usage is TRBV4-1 and J usage is TRBJ2-3; D is perhaps TRBD2 (6 bases). V was pared by 1 base and J by 0 bases, with 14 bases between. This CDR3 is 17 amino acids long. Looked up from germline, CDR1 is MGHRA and CDR2 is YSYEKL. CDR3 nucleotides: TGCGCCAGCAGCCAAGGGATGCGGGGATCTAGCACAGATACGCAGTATTTT. Its translation: CASSQGMRGSSTDTQYF.

This clonotype has just a few counts. V gene TRBV7-8 combines with J gene TRBJ1-5, with TRBD1 as a possible D gene (6 bases). This CDR3 contains 14 residues. V lost 5 bases to trimming and J lost 8 bases, with 16 bases between them. CDR1 SGHVS and CDR2 FQNEAQ come from the germline V gene. CDR3 DNA: TGTGCCAGCAGCCCCCACAGGGTCAGGGAGCCCCAGCATTTT. Its protein is CASSPHRVREPQHF.

This clonotype has just a few counts. The chain is built from TRBV7-9 and TRBJ2-5; the D gene is possibly TRBD2 (7 bases). V was clipped by 1 base and J by 5 bases, with 14 bases between them. The germline CDR1 and CDR2 sequences are SEHNR and FQNEAQ (reference sequence). The CDR3 has 15 residues. CDR3 DNA: TGTGCCAGCAGCTTAGTGGGAGGGGGGAGTGAGACCCAGTACTTC. It yields the protein CASSLVGGGSETQYF.

The table lists this clonotype with a count of one. V is TRBV27 and J is TRBJ2-7; 15 bases map to TRBD2. The CDR3 sequence is 20 residues long. V trimming: 1 base; J trimming: 3 bases; junction bases outside the gene matches: 13. Looked up from germline, CDR1 is MNHEY and CDR2 is SMNVEV (reference sequence). The CDR3 DNA reads as TGTGCCAGCAGTTTATGGGCCCGGGGACTAGCGGGAGGCAAGAGCTACGAGCAGTACTTC. It translates to CASSLWARGLAGGKSYEQYF.

The rearrangement joins TRBV20-1 to TRBJ2-1; 12 bases map to TRBD2. Germline V gene lookup returns CDR1 DFQATT and CDR2 SNEGSKA (reference sequence). This CDR3 comprises 16 residues. Unmatched junction bases numbered 9, after V lost 6 bases and J lost 3 bases. The CDR3 nucleotides read TGCAGTGCAACTGACGGGACTAGCGGGCTCTACAATGAGCAGTTCTTC. It encodes CSATDGTSGLYNEQFF.

This clonotype has a handful of counts. The V and J genes are TRBV7-2 and TRBJ1-5; D gene unclear. V lost 6 bases and J 4 bases, leaving 13 bases between the germline ends. Germline CDR1 SGHTA, CDR2 FQGNSA. CDR3 length equals 14 residues. CDR3 in amino acids: CASSLFGRNQPQHF. In DNA form, the CDR3 reads TGTGCCAGCAGTCTTTTTGGGAGGAATCAGCCCCAGCATTTT.

This clonotype turned up a few times. This chain uses TRBV20-1 with TRBJ1-6; 7 bases are shared with TRBD1. Unmatched junction bases numbered 9, after V lost 3 bases and J lost 7 bases. From germline, CDR1 is DFQATT and CDR2 SNEGSKA (reference sequence). CDR3 length: 15 residues. DNA of the CDR3: TGCAGTGCTAGTGAGACAGGGACGTTAAATTCACCCCTCCACTTT. It translates to CSASETGTLNSPLHF.

This clonotype was seen only a few times. This chain links TRBV15 with TRBJ2-7; the match to TRBD1 covers 7 bases. J was trimmed by 5 bases and V by 5 bases; bases with no gene match: 9. The CDR3 has 14 residues. CDR1 and CDR2 (germline): LNHNV, YYDKDF (reference sequence). In nucleotides, the CDR3 is TGTGCCACCAGCGGAGGACAGGAGTTCGACGAGCAGTACTTC. This translates into CATSGGQEFDEQYF.

This clonotype turned up a few times. The chain couples TRBV21-1 to TRBJ1-2. TRBV21-1 is a documented pseudogene. This CDR3 has 10 residues. The CDR3 DNA sequence: TGTGCCAGCAGCAAATTTGACTACACCTTC. This sequence encodes CASSKFDYTF.

This clonotype showed up just a few times. The chain combines TRBV20-1 with TRBJ1-6; TRBD1 matches at 7 bases. In germline, CDR1 is DFQATT, CDR2 SNEGSKA (reference sequence). This CDR3 region has 14 residues. Unmatched junction bases numbered 9, after V lost 5 bases and J lost 8 bases. DNA of the CDR3: TGCAGTGCTCAAACCGGGACAGACTATTCACCCCTCCACTTT. It yields the protein CSAQTGTDYSPLHF.

The rearrangement joins TRBV7-2 to TRBJ2-7; a possible D gene is TRBD1 (5 bases). Trimming removed 5 bases at V and 2 bases at J, with 13 bases between. CDR1 is SGHTA, CDR2 FQGNSA, per germline. This CDR3 has 14 residues. DNA of the CDR3: TGTGCCAGCAGCGTGGCAGGGCGAACCTACGAGCAGTACTTC. Translating it yields CASSVAGRTYEQYF. Full variable domain (missing parts from reference TRBV7-2 and TRBJ2-7): GAGVSQSPSNKVTEKGKDVELRCDPISGHTALYWYRQSLGQGLEFLIYFQGNSAPDKSGLPSDRFSAERTGGSVSTLTIQRTQQEDSAVYLCASSVAGRTYEQYFGPGTRLTVT.

The genes are TRBV20-1 and TRBJ1-5, with 9 nucleotides matching TRBD1. V lost 3 bases and J lost 5; bases outside the gene matches: 5. CDR3 size: 14 residues. Germline V gene lookup returns CDR1 DFQATT and CDR2 SNEGSKA (reference sequence). The CDR3, as DNA: TGCAGTGCTAGGCATGGGACAGGGTATCAGCCCCAGCATTTT. It is translated as CSARHGTGYQPQHF.

This chain links TRBV7-3 with TRBJ2-1; TRBD2 agrees at 9 bases. Germline values: CDR1 SGHTA, CDR2 FQGTGA. The CDR3 covers 16 residues. V lost 2 bases and J lost 5; bases outside the gene matches: 7. CDR3 DNA: TGTGCCAGCAGCTTATTAGGGCTAGCGGGAAACAATGAGCAGTTCTTC. This gives the protein CASSLLGLAGNNEQFF. Supplemented by reference TRBV7-3 and TRBJ2-1, the full variable domain reads GAGVSQTPSNKVTEKGKYVELRCDPISGHTALYWYRQSLGQGPEFLIYFQGTGAADDSGLPNDRFFAVRPEGSVSTLKIQRTERGDSAVYLCASSLLGLAGNNEQFFGPGTRLTVL.

V usage is TRBV2 and J usage is TRBJ1-6; no clear D. Germline V gene sequence: CDR1 SNHLY, CDR2 FYNNEI. V dropped 3 bases and J dropped 5 bases, with 11 bases sitting between them. CDR3 length equals 15 residues. In nucleotides, the CDR3 is TGTGCCAGCAGTGAGATCAACGGGAATAATTCACCCCTCCACTTT. Its translation: CASSEINGNNSPLHF.

This clonotype was counted a few times. This sequence joins TRBV19 and TRBJ1-5; no clear D gene. This CDR3 has 14 residues. Trimming left V 2 bases short and J 1 base short, with 6 bases between. Germline values: CDR1 LNHDA, CDR2 SQIVND (reference sequence). The CDR3 nucleotides are TGTGCCAGTAGTATATGGCAGAGCAATCAGCCCCAGCATTTT. Its translation is CASSIWQSNQPQHF.

This rearrangement joins TRBV11-2 to TRBJ2-7, with 9 bases fitting TRBD1. V lost 5 bases to trimming and J lost 2 bases; unmatched junction nucleotides: 7. Per the germline V gene, CDR1 is SGHAT and CDR2 is FQNNGV. The CDR3 is 15 residues long. The CDR3 spells CASSEGTGPAYEQYF. For the CDR3, the DNA is TGTGCCAGCAGCGAGGGGACAGGGCCCGCCTACGAGCAGTACTTC. Together with reference TRBV11-2 and TRBJ2-7, the CDR3 gives the full variable domain: EAGVAQSPRYKIIEKRQSVAFWCNPISGHATLYWYQQILGQGPKLLIQFQNNGVVDDSQLPKDRFSAERLKGVDSTLKIQPAKLEDSAVYLCASSEGTGPAYEQYFGPGTRLTVT.

This sequence joins TRBV20-1 and TRBJ2-7, with TRBD2 matching over 15 bases. The V gene's germline CDR1 is DFQATT and CDR2 SNEGSKA (reference sequence). CDR3 length: 15 residues. Trimming at V came to 1 base and at J to 4 bases, leaving 2 bases not matched to a gene. The CDR3 loop reads CSARAGTSGRYEQYF. CDR3 nucleotide sequence: TGCAGTGCTAGAGCCGGGACTAGCGGGAGGTACGAGCAGTACTTC.

This clonotype was counted a few times. This chain uses TRBV28 with TRBJ1-2; TRBD1 is a possible D gene (6 bases). V lost 9 bases and J lost 5, with 16 bases in between. Germline V gives CDR1 MDHEN, CDR2 SYDVKM. The CDR3 consists of 13 residues. This chain's CDR3 is CASLRGPIYGYTF. The CDR3 bases are TGTGCCAGTCTCCGGGGGCCCATTTATGGCTACACCTTC.

This rearrangement joins TRBV7-2 to TRBJ2-3, with D possibly being TRBD1 (5 bases). This CDR3 is 14 amino acids long. The V gene's germline CDR1 is SGHTA and CDR2 FQGNSA. V lost 3 bases and J lost 7, with 14 bases in between. DNA of the CDR3: TGTGCCAGCAGCTTTAGTCAGGGAACCCATACGCAGTATTTT. Translating gives CASSFSQGTHTQYF.

V is TRBV7-9 and J is TRBJ2-5, with 8 nucleotides matching TRBD2. The CDR3 totals 17 residues. Trimming cost V 0 bases and J 5 bases; bases outside gene matches: 11. Germline V gene data show CDR1 as SEHNR and CDR2 as FQNEAQ (reference sequence). CDR3 nucleotides: TGTGCCAGCAGCTTAGCGCTTACAGCGGGAGCTGACGAGACCCAGTACTTC. Amino acids: CASSLALTAGADETQYF.